These 30 T cell receptor beta chains were sequenced from one sample in a study of blood T cell repertoires in COVID-19. This table comes from immunoSEQ multiplex PCR, and its TCRdb copy is limited to in-frame clones, with some not included. The profile covers some 450,000 clones, with approximately 90% appearing a single time and around 0.92% taken by the ten largest. The sample consisted of peripheral blood. These receptors all stem from a man in his late teens or twenties with COVID-19, enrolled during active disease.

The gene calls are TRBV19 and TRBJ2-5; D perhaps matches TRBD2 (5 bases). V lost 1 base and J 2 bases, leaving 14 bases between the germline ends. The CDR3 consists of 16 residues. CDR1 is LNHDA, CDR2 SQIVND, per germline (reference sequence). The CDR3 sequence: CASSIASSGIQETQYF. Written as DNA, the CDR3 is TGTGCCAGTAGTATAGCCTCGTCGGGGATACAAGAGACCCAGTACTTC.

V and J are TRBV15 and TRBJ2-1; 7 nucleotides match TRBD2. This CDR3 comprises 17 residues. Germline V lookup: CDR1 LNHNV, CDR2 YYDKDF (reference sequence). With V trimmed by 5 bases and J by 1 base, 11 bases remained unmatched. The CDR3 sequence is CATSPSPLAASYNEQFF. DNA of the CDR3: TGTGCCACCAGCCCATCCCCCCTAGCGGCGTCCTACAATGAGCAGTTCTTC.

This chain uses TRBV19 with TRBJ2-2; 9 nucleotides agree with TRBD2. The CDR3 has 15 residues. Germline CDR1 and CDR2: LNHDA and SQIVND (reference sequence). With 7 bases clipped from V and 4 bases from J, the junction kept 7 bases outside the gene matches. The CDR3 nucleotides are TGTGCCAGTAACCAGCGGGGGGATGGCACCGGGGAGCTGTTTTTT. Protein sequence: CASNQRGDGTGELFF.

The genes are TRBV5-6 and TRBJ2-7, with D possibly matching TRBD1 (5 bases). Germline CDR1 reads SGHDT; CDR2 reads YYEEEE. V lost 1 base, J lost 6 bases, and 14 bases lay in between. The CDR3 covers 14 residues. The CDR3 DNA reads TGTGCCAGCAGCTTGAGTATGGGCAGGGCCGAGCAGTACTTC. Translated, it gives CASSLSMGRAEQYF.

This chain links TRBV3-1 (or the pseudogene TRBV3-2) with TRBJ1-1, with D perhaps TRBD1 (6 bases). The germline V gene has CDR1 LGHDT and CDR2 YNNKEL (reference sequence). The V end lost 1 base, the J end lost 5 bases, and 11 bases lay between the germline ends. This CDR3 contains 14 residues. In DNA, the CDR3 is TGTGCCAGCAGCCAAGTTCCAGGGGAGACTGAAGCTTTCTTT. Amino acids: CASSQVPGETEAFF.

The gene calls are TRBV2 and TRBJ1-6; TRBD1 matches at 10 bases. After removal of 6 bases from V and 2 bases from J, the junction contained 4 bases not matched to a gene. Germline V lookup: CDR1 SNHLY, CDR2 FYNNEI. The CDR3 spans 16 residues. This CDR3 reads CASSAGTGAYNSPLHF. CDR3 in DNA: TGTGCCAGCAGCGCCGGGACAGGGGCCTATAATTCACCCCTCCACTTT.

The V call is TRBV19, the J call TRBJ2-1, with 9 positions matching TRBD2. After removal of 7 bases from V and 8 bases from J, the junction contained 12 bases not matched to a gene. Germline V gives CDR1 LNHDA, CDR2 SQIVND (reference sequence). CDR3 length: 15 amino acids. The CDR3 here is CASNFGAGGIYEQFF. CDR3 nucleotide sequence: TGTGCCAGTAATTTCGGAGCGGGAGGTATCTATGAGCAGTTCTTC.

This rearrangement joins TRBV2 to TRBJ2-5; the D is unclear. This CDR3 is 12 amino acids long. Trimming stripped 5 bases from V and 7 bases from J, with 11 bases between. CDR1 and CDR2 (germline): SNHLY, FYNNEI. The CDR3 region has the DNA TGTGCCAGCAGTACCGGGTACGGGACCCAGTACTTC. It translates to CASSTGYGTQYF.

This chain joins TRBV5-4 and TRBJ2-7; 8 bases fit TRBD1. The CDR3 loop spans 14 amino acids. From germline, CDR1 is SGHNT and CDR2 YYREEE (reference sequence). V lost 2 bases and J lost 1; bases outside the gene matches: 2. CDR3 nucleotide sequence: TGTGCCAGCAGCTTTACAGGGGGGTCCTACGAGCAGTACTTC. It codes for CASSFTGGSYEQYF.

The V and J genes are TRBV29-1 and TRBJ2-3, with a tentative D call TRBD2 (6 bases). V was cut by 7 bases and J by 3 bases, with 11 bases left in between. This CDR3 has 12 residues. Germline CDR1 is SQVTM and CDR2 is ANQGSEA. The CDR3 reads CSARLVTDTQYF. The CDR3 DNA is TGCAGCGCACGACTAGTTACAGATACGCAGTATTTT.

The chain employs TRBV15 and TRBJ2-6; 8 positions match TRBD1. CDR3 length equals 16 residues. CDR1 LNHNV and CDR2 YYDKDF come from the germline V gene (reference sequence). Trimming took 4 bases from V and 2 from J; bases not matched to a gene: 4. For the CDR3, the DNA is TGTGCCACCAGCACTCGGACAGGGACTGGGGCCAACGTCCTGACTTTC. It encodes CATSTRTGTGANVLTF.

The V and J genes are TRBV12-5 and TRBJ2-1; D gene unclear. Germline V CDR1 and CDR2: LGHNT, FRNRAP. Trimming cost V 3 bases and J 10 bases, with 10 bases left between them. This CDR3 region has 12 residues. The CDR3 protein is CASGFGSLEQFF. The CDR3 coding sequence is TGTGCTAGTGGTTTTGGTTCACTAGAGCAGTTCTTC.

The chain uses TRBV5-6 and TRBJ1-1; tentative D call: TRBD1 (5 bases). V lost 5 bases, J lost 0 bases, and 14 bases lay in between. Per the germline V gene, CDR1 is SGHDT and CDR2 is YYEEEE. This CDR3 region has 15 residues. The CDR3 DNA reads TGTGCCAGCAGTCGTGGGGCAGGGATGAACACTGAAGCTTTCTTT. Amino acids: CASSRGAGMNTEAFF.

This clone was recorded only once. CDR3 amino acids: CASSFSGLSGNTIYF. CDR3 sequence (DNA): TGTGCCAGCAGCTTCTCAGGGCTCTCTGGAAACACCATATATTTT. The genes are TRBV7-2 and TRBJ1-3; D may be TRBD1 (5 bases). Trimming left V 3 bases short and J 0 bases short, with 9 bases between. The CDR3 length is 15 residues. Germline lookup yields CDR1 SGHTA and CDR2 FQGNSA.

This chain joins TRBV19 and TRBJ1-5; D is undetermined. V was pared by 9 bases and J by 5 bases, with 11 bases between. CDR1 LNHDA and CDR2 SQIVND come from the germline V gene (reference sequence). The CDR3 runs to 12 residues. The CDR3 sequence: CASRSGDQPQHF. CDR3 in DNA: TGTGCCAGCAGATCCGGGGATCAGCCCCAGCATTTT.

The chain combines TRBV2 with TRBJ1-5, with a possible D match to TRBD1 (6 bases). With 4 bases removed from V and 7 bases from J, the gap between germline ends came to 14 bases. In germline, CDR1 is SNHLY, CDR2 FYNNEI. The CDR3 is made up of 14 amino acids. This CDR3 reads CASSGNRVRQPQHF. The CDR3 nucleotides read TGTGCCAGCAGTGGGAACAGGGTGAGGCAGCCCCAGCATTTT.

The chain uses TRBV15 and TRBJ2-2, with TRBD1 matching over 10 bases. Germline CDR1 and CDR2: LNHNV and YYDKDF (reference sequence). The CDR3 has 15 residues. Trimming at V came to 3 bases and at J to 3 bases, leaving 1 base not matched to a gene. The CDR3 nucleotides are TGTGCCACCAGCAGGGGACAGGGGTACACCGGGGAGCTGTTTTTT. Amino acids: CATSRGQGYTGELFF.

This chain connects TRBV3-1 (or the pseudogene TRBV3-2) to TRBJ2-2, with D unresolved. Germline assignment: CDR1 LGHDT and CDR2 YNNKEL (reference sequence). The CDR3 spans 11 residues. V was cut by 5 bases and J by 7 bases, with 5 bases left in between. The CDR3 protein is CASSNLGELFF. CDR3 coding DNA: TGTGCCAGCAGCAATCTCGGGGAGCTGTTTTTT.

The rearrangement uses TRBV5-6 and TRBJ2-2; 13 bases line up with TRBD2. V was pared by 4 bases and J by 5 bases, with 5 bases of the junction left unmatched. CDR1 and CDR2 from the germline V gene are SGHDT and YYEEEE. The CDR3 contains 16 residues. In DNA, the CDR3 is TGTGCCAGCAGCCTCCGGGGACTAGCGGGAACCGGGGAGCTGTTTTTT. It encodes CASSLRGLAGTGELFF. The full variable domain, its missing parts supplied by reference TRBV5-6 and TRBJ2-2, is DAGVTQSPTHLIKTRGQQVTLRCSPKSGHDTVSWYQQALGQGPQFIFQYYEEEERQRGNFPDRFSGHQFPNYSSELNVNALLLGDSALYLCASSLRGLAGTGELFFGEGSRLTVL.

This clone occurred once. This rearrangement joins TRBV4-1 to TRBJ2-7; 10 bases fit TRBD1. The germline gives CDR1 MGHRA, CDR2 YSYEKL. The CDR3 sequence is 14 residues long. V trimming: 4 bases; J trimming: 2 bases; junction bases outside the gene matches: 2. For the CDR3, the DNA is TGCGCCAGCAGCCGCGGACAGGGGGCCTACGAGCAGTACTTC. Protein product: CASSRGQGAYEQYF.

This chain joins TRBV18 and TRBJ2-5; 15 bases align to TRBD2. The CDR3 extends over 19 amino acids. V lost 3 bases and J lost 1; bases outside the gene matches: 9. Germline V gives CDR1 KGHSH, CDR2 LQKENI. In DNA form, the CDR3 reads TGTGCCAGCTCACCTCCGGGACTAGCGGGAGGTGGGGGCCAAGAGACCCAGTACTTC. Amino acid sequence: CASSPPGLAGGGGQETQYF.

CDR3 DNA sequence: TGCGCCAGCAGCCTAGGATCGGGGGGCGGCGAGCAGTACTTC. This codes for CASSLGSGGGEQYF. This chain links TRBV5-1 with TRBJ2-7, with D maybe TRBD2 (7 bases). Germline CDR1 and CDR2: SGHRS and YFSETQ. Trimming removed 4 bases at V and 6 bases at J, with 17 bases between. The CDR3 runs 14 residues.

This chain uses TRBV3-1 (or the pseudogene TRBV3-2) with TRBJ2-5; 8 bases line up with TRBD2. The CDR3 contains 15 residues. Germline V lookup: CDR1 LGHDT, CDR2 YNNKEL (reference sequence). J gave up 4 bases and V 1 base, and 5 bases lay outside the gene matches. In DNA, the CDR3 is TGTGCCAGCAGCCAAGGACGGGGGGGCCCAGAGACCCAGTACTTC. This gives the protein CASSQGRGGPETQYF.

The chain recombines TRBV2 with TRBJ2-2; 10 bases match TRBD1. CDR3 size: 15 residues. The junction had 4 bases not matched to a gene; V was cut back by 5 bases and J by 4 bases. Germline CDR1 reads SNHLY; CDR2 reads FYNNEI. Here the CDR3 reads CASSHRQGATGELFF. CDR3 sequence (DNA): TGTGCCAGCAGTCACCGACAGGGGGCCACCGGGGAGCTGTTTTTT.

The chain is built from TRBV19 and TRBJ2-1; TRBD2 agrees at 11 bases. V dropped 7 bases and J dropped 6; count of bases not matched to a gene: 8. CDR1 and CDR2 from the germline V gene are LNHDA and SQIVND (reference sequence). The CDR3 runs to 15 residues. This chain's CDR3 is CASNRALAGGNEQFF. The CDR3, as DNA: TGTGCCAGTAACCGGGCGCTAGCGGGAGGCAATGAGCAGTTCTTC.

The chain carries TRBV2 and TRBJ1-3, with no clear D. This CDR3 spans 13 amino acids. Germline V CDR1 and CDR2: SNHLY, FYNNEI. V was trimmed by 2 bases and J by 8 bases, leaving 10 bases between them. The CDR3 reads CASSELEGYTIYF. The CDR3, as DNA: TGTGCCAGCAGTGAATTGGAGGGATACACCATATATTTT.

The rearrangement joins TRBV4-2 to TRBJ2-1; D is unresolved. The CDR3 runs 15 residues. V was cut by 0 bases and J by 4 bases, with 10 bases left in between. Germline V gene sequence: CDR1 LGHNA, CDR2 YNFKEQ. CDR3 sequence reads: CASSQETVTYNEQFF. In nucleotides, the CDR3 is TGTGCCAGCAGCCAAGAAACAGTAACTTACAATGAGCAGTTCTTC.

The chain links TRBV10-2 to TRBJ2-3; TRBD2 matches 8 bases. CDR3 length: 17 amino acids. Germline V CDR1 and CDR2: WSHSY, SAAADI. J lost 4 bases, V lost 2 bases, and 11 bases had no gene match. CDR3: CASSERGTRSVADTQYF. The CDR3 nucleotides are TGCGCCAGCAGTGAGAGGGGGACTAGATCTGTCGCAGATACGCAGTATTTT.

The V call is TRBV5-4, the J call TRBJ2-7, with 7 bases lining up with TRBD2. Trimming took 3 bases from V and 6 from J; bases not matched to a gene: 15. The germline V gene has CDR1 SGHNT and CDR2 YYREEE (reference sequence). This CDR3 is 16 amino acids long. The CDR3 here is CASSSKSGTDLGEQYF. CDR3 coding DNA: TGTGCCAGCAGCTCAAAAAGCGGGACGGACCTCGGCGAGCAGTACTTC.

The chain links TRBV5-5 to TRBJ1-1; 8 bases match TRBD1. Germline V gene lookup returns CDR1 SGHKS and CDR2 YYEKEE (reference sequence). J gave up 3 bases and V 4 bases, and 2 bases lay outside the gene matches. The CDR3 length is 13 residues. The CDR3 protein is CASSRTGYTEAFF. In DNA, the CDR3 is TGTGCCAGCAGCCGGACAGGGTACACTGAAGCTTTCTTT. The full variable domain, with the rest looked up from reference TRBV5-5 and TRBJ1-1, is DAGVTQSPTHLIKTRGQQVTLRCSPISGHKSVSWYQQVLGQGPQFIFQYYEKEERGRGNFPDRFSARQFPNYSSELNVNALLLGDSALYLCASSRTGYTEAFFGQGTRLTVV.